This T cell receptor beta chain derives from a study of early T cells in non-severe SARS-CoV-2 infection. TCRdb re-called the 5' RACE reads through MiXCR, storing one row per CDR3 protein. The sample shows about 67,000 distinct CDR3 sequences, under 14% of them seen only once. This clonotype was seen at least ten times. This CDR3 spans 14 amino acids. V was clipped by 5 bases and J by 6 bases, with 14 bases between them. In germline, CDR1 is MNHEY, CDR2 SMNVEV (reference sequence). The sequence came from an adult who was a healthcare worker with PCR-confirmed SARS-CoV-2 infection or an uninfected control (not recorded which). The chain couples TRBV27 to TRBJ1-5; TRBD1 might be the D (6 bases). The sample consisted of whole blood. CDR3 DNA sequence: TGTGCCAGCAGTCTTGGAGGAGGGGGTCAGCCCCAGCATTTT. Its protein product is CASSLGGGGQPQHF.